The TCR beta chain under discussion was sequenced for a study of cytomegalovirus exposure and HLA in healthy donors. Study-level results: Across donors, sequencing depth was assumed by presence/absence analyses to be roughly uniform. In all likelihood, a cluster of highly shared sequence variants was a sequencing artifact. Because they were indistinguishable, some V segments, including TRBV6-2 and TRBV6-3, were excluded.

Notes on this clone: Antigen: not known.

This PCR relied on a set of 60 Vbeta primers and 13 Jbeta primers. Libraries were prepared by immunoSEQ multiplex PCR; TCRdb keeps only in-frame clonotypes and omits some of them. The sample records 150,000 to 200,000 clones, about 75% being singletons. V shed 2 bases and J 1 base; nucleotides not matched to a gene: 5. The CDR3 is 17 residues long. The germline gives CDR1 SNHLY, CDR2 FYNNEI. This chain connects TRBV2 to TRBJ1-5; 10 bases are shared with TRBD1. The sample taken for sequencing was PBMCs. This TCR derives from a female donor in good health and CMV-seronegative. CDR3 sequence (DNA): TGTGCCAGCAGTGAAACGGGACAGGGGATGAGCAATCAGCCCCAGCATTTT. Amino acids: CASSETGQGMSNQPQHF.